This record covers a single TCR beta chain. What this receptor recognizes is not known. Base qualities are not provided; no much larger clone lies one nucleotide away. Lesional scalp punch biopsies and peripheral blood were collected from alopecia areata patients. PBMCs were isolated by density centrifugation and stained for CD3, CD4 and CD8, after which CD4+ and CD8+ T cells were sorted on a FACSAria. Untreated alopecia areata patients were recruited as part of a multicenter biomarker study. In 4 to 6 patients from the biomarker study, blood CD8+ T cells were sorted further into NKG2D-low and NKG2D-high fractions. A distance of 13 bases separates the germline ends of V and J, which lose 6 bases and 0 bases respectively. The CDR1 and CDR2 encoded by the germline V gene (reference sequence) are SGHNT and YYREEE. The cysteine opens and the phenylalanine closes a CDR3 of 15 amino acids. This entry keeps only the CDR3 DNA: 45 bases, framed from base 1.

Library creation used the immunoSEQ multiplex PCR assay. For TCR sequencing, RNA was extracted from every sample and reverse transcribed into cDNA to serve as template. First-strand cDNA was synthesized with SuperScript III using a 2:1 mix of oligo-dT and random hexamers. A synthetic immune receptor repertoire was used to gauge amplification bias, and whatever bias remained was removed computationally. In the source study's methods: After raw reads were preprocessed to remove errors, the CDR3 was defined following IMGT conventions as running from the conserved cysteine to phenylalanine. Clonality was computed as 1 minus the Shannon entropy, with the entropy normalized by log2 of the number of productive unique TCRs. Scalp TCRbeta sequences were cross-referenced with sorted blood CD4 and CD8 repertoires so that the CD4 or CD8 identity of scalp clones could be inferred. The table was pulled from immuneACCESS by TCRdb, which kept in-frame rearrangements only. Such tables lose some clones; where checked, under half of the loss comes from unresolved V genes, and the rest has no known cause. The DNA was the basis for D and trimming; V, J and clone size are from that table. This sample gives about 64,000 clones in total; about 40% of them show up just once. The ten largest clones take up 51% of the sample.

The sample belongs to a study of CD8+ T cells in alopecia areata (dated by TCRdb to between 2018 and 2020). Background on the whole study: The study used high-throughput TCRbeta sequencing to examine T cell clonal expansion in alopecia areata, in both the C3H/HeJ mouse model and human patients. On the human side, TCRbeta sequencing was run on scalp tissue and on sorted CD4+ and CD8+ peripheral blood T cells from healthy controls and from alopecia areata patients with either patchy or totalis/universalis disease. Scalp clonality was compared across normal scalp (n=4), patchy alopecia areata scalp (n=8), and alopecia totalis/universalis scalp (n=8). The RNA source kit depended on sample type: the PAXgene miRNA kit for fixed scalp, the miRNeasy kit for PBMCs, and the RNeasy kit for mouse skin. immunoSEQ multiplex PCR using 35 Vbeta forward primers and 13 Jbeta reverse primers was used to amplify TCRbeta CDR3 regions.

Broader findings and caveats from the paper: Higher clonality and more expanded CD8+ clones were observed in lesional scalp than in normal scalp, particularly in alopecia totalis/universalis, a finding suggestive of antigenic drive. Unlike mouse skin, which is dominated by gammadelta T cells, normal human skin has resident alphabeta T cells that are also sequenced, and this complicates analysis of the scalp TCR repertoire. Compared with mice, TCR sequences shared between patients were less clear, possibly partly because of HLA diversity across the patient population.

The clonotype originates from a human donor with alopecia areata. Specimen: NKG2D-low CD8+ T cells sorted from blood. According to the study, the label for this sample's cell subset or site signals: sorted CD8+ NKG2D-low blood T cells. The chain is made from TRBV5-4 and TRBJ2-1; no confident D gene assignment can be made. The CDR3 protein is CASTPGGPSYNEQFF. The nucleotide sequence reads as follows: TGTGCCAGCACGCCCGGCGGTCCCTCCTACAATGAGCAGTTCTTC.